Below, one T cell receptor beta chain is given with its context. Its specificity is not known. This entry comes from a study of cytomegalovirus exposure and HLA in healthy donors. Amplification used 60 Vbeta primers and 13 Jbeta primers. Only in-frame clones appear in the TCRdb table, and some are missing; sequencing was by immunoSEQ multiplex PCR. The data show 150,000 to 180,000 clones, roughly 79% seen once. Study-wide findings and caveats: The study recorded more than 150 TCR beta chains that were cytomegalovirus-associated. Later on, an analysis showed TCR association rates differing by HLA locus, with DRB1 the most and HLA-C the fewest.

Germline CDR1 is SGHDT and CDR2 is YYEEEE. V was pared by 0 bases and J by 1 base, with 7 bases between. CDR3 length: 14 amino acids. The sequenced material came from PBMCs. The rearrangement uses TRBV5-6 and TRBJ1-1; D remains ambiguous. The origin of this receptor is a young man in good health and CMV-seronegative. CDR3 DNA sequence: TGTGCCAGCAGCTTGGGGCAGGCGAACACTGAAGCTTTCTTT. Its protein is CASSLGQANTEAFF.